One and the same sample provided the 14 T cell receptor beta chains below, sequenced in a study of shared T cell receptors in the human thymus. Using immunoSEQ multiplex PCR, the repertoire was profiled, and TCRdb retains in-frame clones only, with some absent. This table has over 350,000 clones, about 95% appearing once. Sample: thymocytes. Receptors were obtained from a human donor.

The V gene is TRBV28, the J gene TRBJ1-1, with a possible D match to TRBD1 (5 bases). The V end was cut by 6 bases, the J end by 5 bases, with 19 bases between. CDR1 and CDR2 from the germline V gene are MDHEN and SYDVKM. The CDR3 runs to 15 residues. This CDR3 is CASSESRAERTEAFF. CDR3 bases: TGTGCCAGCAGCGAATCCAGGGCGGAGAGGACTGAAGCTTTCTTT. The variable domain in full, completed from reference TRBV28 and TRBJ1-1, reads DVKVTQSSRYLVKRTGEKVFLECVQDMDHENMFWYRQDPGLGLRLIYFSYDVKMKEKGDIPEGYSVSREKKERFSLILESASTNQTSMYLCASSESRAERTEAFFGQGTRLTVV.

This chain uses TRBV6-5 with TRBJ2-5; D is unclear. Deletions cut 6 bases from V and 3 bases from J, with 11 bases between. Germline CDR1 is MNHEY and CDR2 is SVGAGI. The CDR3 has 13 amino acids. The CDR3 spells CASSSTEKETQYF. In nucleotides, the CDR3 is TGTGCCAGCAGCTCTACAGAGAAAGAGACCCAGTACTTC.

This sequence joins TRBV28 and TRBJ2-7; TRBD2 aligns across 11 bases. Germline loops: CDR1 MDHEN, CDR2 SYDVKM. The length of the CDR3 is 17 residues. After removal of 3 bases from V and 7 bases from J, the junction contained 14 bases not matched to a gene. In DNA form, the CDR3 reads TGTGCCAGCAGTTTTTCCCCCCTACTAGCGGGAGTAGGAGAGCAGTACTTC. This codes for CASSFSPLLAGVGEQYF.

This clone was recorded only once. This rearrangement joins TRBV21-1 to TRBJ2-7; TRBD1, the D gene given by the table, was not confirmed from the DNA. TRBV21-1 is annotated as a pseudogene. CDR3 size: 17 residues. This chain's CDR3 is CASSKVPLRTGGYEQYF. The CDR3 DNA is TGTGCCAGCAGCAAAGTCCCGTTAAGGACAGGGGGCTACGAGCAGTACTTC.

For the CDR3, the DNA is TGTGCCAGCAGCTTAAGTCCGTGGCTAGCGGGAGGCCAGATAAGACTTTACAATGAGCAGTTCTTC. It specifies CASSLSPWLAGGQIRLYNEQFF. The chain carries TRBV7-6 and TRBJ2-1, with 11 nucleotides matching TRBD2. V lost 2 bases and J lost 4; bases outside the gene matches: 22. CDR1 is SGHVS and CDR2 is FNYEAQ in the germline V gene. This CDR3 has 22 residues. The full variable domain, its missing parts supplied by reference TRBV7-6 and TRBJ2-1, is GAGVSQSPRYKVTKRGQDVALRCDPISGHVSLYWYRQALGQGPEFLTYFNYEAQQDKSGLPNDRFSAERPEGSISTLTIQRTEQRDSAMYRCASSLSPWLAGGQIRLYNEQFFGPGTRLTVL.

This rearrangement joins TRBV6-5 to TRBJ1-1; D uncertain. Trimming shortened V by 6 bases and J by 3 bases, and 14 bases separated the two germline ends. The germline V gene encodes CDR1 MNHEY and CDR2 SVGAGI. The length of the CDR3 is 14 residues. The CDR3 region is CASRNGNFHTEAFF. The DNA of the CDR3 is TGTGCCAGCAGGAACGGCAATTTCCACACTGAAGCTTTCTTT.

The chain carries TRBV30 and TRBJ2-1; 8 nucleotides match TRBD2. From germline, CDR1 is GTSNPN and CDR2 SVGIG (reference sequence). The V and J ends lost 0 bases and 4 bases, in that order; junction bases with no gene match: 2. The CDR3 length is 14 residues. DNA of the CDR3: TGTGCCTGGAGTGTTAAGCGGGGGTACAATGAGCAGTTCTTC. Protein: CAWSVKRGYNEQFF.

The rearrangement joins TRBV21-1 to TRBJ2-1; the table's D call of TRBD2 was not tested on the DNA. TRBV21-1 is a pseudogene locus. The length of the CDR3 is 12 residues. CDR3 sequence (DNA): TGTGCCAGCAGCAACCTTAACGGGGAGCAGTTCTTC. Translation: CASSNLNGEQFF.

The V gene is TRBV13, the J gene TRBJ2-1; D might be TRBD2 (5 bases). This CDR3 region has 11 residues. V dropped 1 base and J dropped 10 bases, with 5 bases sitting between them. Germline CDR1 reads PRHDT; CDR2 reads FYEKMQ (reference sequence). The CDR3 sequence: CASSLAGEQFF. The CDR3 DNA is TGTGCCAGCAGCTTAGCGGGAGAGCAGTTCTTC.

The V and J genes are TRBV2 and TRBJ2-1; no reliable D call. V was pared by 2 bases and J by 1 base, with 9 bases between. The CDR3 is made up of 15 amino acids. Germline-derived CDR1 and CDR2 are SNHLY and FYNNEI. CDR3 sequence (DNA): TGTGCCAGCAGTGAAAACGGAGAATCCTACAATGAGCAGTTCTTC. Translation: CASSENGESYNEQFF.

The V gene is TRBV28, the J gene TRBJ1-4, with a weak D call TRBD1 (6 bases). Trimming removed 6 bases at V and 8 bases at J, with 16 bases between. Germline assignment: CDR1 MDHEN and CDR2 SYDVKM. This CDR3 region has 14 residues. CDR3 in amino acids: CASRPGAGGEKLFF. The CDR3 DNA is TGTGCCAGCAGGCCAGGGGCCGGCGGGGAAAAACTGTTTTTT. The variable domain in full, completed from reference TRBV28 and TRBJ1-4, reads DVKVTQSSRYLVKRTGEKVFLECVQDMDHENMFWYRQDPGLGLRLIYFSYDVKMKEKGDIPEGYSVSREKKERFSLILESASTNQTSMYLCASRPGAGGEKLFFGSGTQLSVL.

The chain couples TRBV14 to TRBJ2-1; possibly TRBD1 for D (6 bases). Germline assignment: CDR1 SGHDN and CDR2 FVKESK. The CDR3 totals 16 residues. The V gene lost 4 bases and the J gene lost 2 bases, with 15 bases spanning the gap. CDR3: CASSPRDRRPYNEQFF. CDR3 nucleotides: TGTGCCAGCAGCCCCCGAGACAGGAGACCCTACAATGAGCAGTTCTTC.

The gene calls are TRBV7-9 and TRBJ1-5; no definite D call. V lost 1 base and J 1 base, leaving 5 bases between the germline ends. The CDR3 loop spans 14 amino acids. Germline V gene data show CDR1 as SEHNR and CDR2 as FQNEAQ (reference sequence). The CDR3 nucleotides are TGTGCCAGCAGCTTAGACACGAGCAATCAGCCCCAGCATTTT. Translation gives CASSLDTSNQPQHF.

This chain links TRBV30 with TRBJ2-1, with 9 nucleotides matching TRBD1. V lost 2 bases and J lost 8; bases outside the gene matches: 25. CDR1 and CDR2 (germline): GTSNPN, SVGIG (reference sequence). The CDR3 has 20 amino acids. In DNA, the CDR3 is TGTGCCTGGAGTCCCACCGGGACAGGGTGGAGCGAGCCTCATAGCGATGAGCAGTTCTTC. Translated, it gives CAWSPTGTGWSEPHSDEQFF. Combining the CDR3 with reference TRBV30 and TRBJ2-1 gives the whole variable domain SQTIHQWPATLVQPVGSPLSLECTVEGTSNPNLYWYRQAAGRGLQLLFYSVGIGQISSEVPQNLSASRPQDRQFILSSKKLLLSDSGFYLCAWSPTGTGWSEPHSDEQFFGPGTRLTVL.